A selection of T cell receptor beta chains follows, all from one sample in a study of vaccination and CD4 T cells after COVID-19. MiXCR, run by TCRdb on the PCR reads, gives a single entry per CDR3 protein. This table holds 10,000 or so distinct CDR3 sequences, around 73% found once. No antigen has been assigned to these receptors. The sequencing input was CD4+ T cells from blood, cultured in vitro. These receptors originate from a human donor who had recovered from COVID-19. The CDR3 runs from the conserved cysteine through the conserved F or W. D genes are given only for firm matches. Expanded clones get a size class; other rows say once, few or many, or leave the size out.

TRBJ2-2 TRBD1 TRBV24-1 few TGTGCCACCAGTGATTTGAGGGGAACAGGGGCCTACGGGGAGCTGTTTTTT CATSDLRGTGAYGELFF
TRBJ2-7 NA TRBV24-1 few TGTGCCACCAGTGGCGGATCCTACGAGCAGTACTTC CATSGGSYEQYF
TRBJ1-6 NA TRBV28 NA TGTGCCACTCGTCGAGGGGTCCGTTGGGCCTCCTATAATTCACCCCTCCACTTT CATRRGVRWASYNSPLHF
TRBJ1-2 NA TRBV28 NA TGTGCCAGCAGCCTCGGAAGCGTGGGGCCAAGGGGCTACACCTTC CASSLGSVGPRGYTF
TRBJ1-2 NA TRBV29-1 once TGCAGCGCCCTGGACACTACAAACTATGGCTACACCTTC CSALDTTNYGYTF
TRBJ1-1 NA TRBV20-1 NA TGCAGTGCTAGAGGACCCCTATCGGGCGGCACTGAAGCTTTCTTT CSARGPLSGGTEAFF
TRBJ1-2 NA TRBV28 once TGTGCCAGCAGTAATTCTAACTATGGCTACACCTTC CASSNSNYGYTF
TRBJ2-7 TRBD2 TRBV20-1 NA TGCAGTGCGATAAATTCCGGGACTAGCGGGAGAGGGGAGCAGTACTTC CSAINSGTSGRGEQYF
TRBJ2-1 NA TRBV7-2 NA TGTGCCAGCAGCTCGTCGAGATCAAGATCTAGCAATGAGCAGTTCTTC CASSSSRSRSSNEQFF
TRBJ2-7 TRBD1 TRBV19 NA TGTGCCAGTAGTGACACCGGGACAGGGTTCTCCTACGAGCAGTACTTC CASSDTGTGFSYEQYF
TRBJ1-2 NA TRBV19 NA TGTGCCAGTAGTATCATTGGAACTAACTATGGCTACACCTTC CASSIIGTNYGYTF
TRBJ2-3 TRBD2 TRBV29-1 NA TGCAGCGTTGAGGGGGGGATCACAGATACGCAGTATTTT CSVEGGITDTQYF
TRBJ1-1 NA TRBV15 NA TGTGCCACCAGCAGAGGGAAGGAAAACACTGAAGCTTTCTTT CATSRGKENTEAFF
TRBJ1-5 NA TRBV6-5 medium-sized TGTGCCAGCAGTTACGTCGCAGGCGGCAATCAGCCCCAGCATTTT CASSYVAGGNQPQHF
TRBJ1-5 TRBD1 TRBV24-1 NA TGTGCCACCAGTGTGCACAGGGGGGGCAATCAGCCCCAGCATTTT CATSVHRGGNQPQHF
TRBJ2-7 TRBD2 TRBV7-2 NA TGTGCCAGCAGCTTATCCCCCGCTAGCGGACGGGGAGGGAGCTCCTACGAGCAGTACTTC CASSLSPASGRGGSSYEQYF
TRBJ2-3 NA TRBV20-1 NA TGCAGTGCCCAACGGGCGGACCGGCGGGATACGCAGTATTTT CSAQRADRRDTQYF
TRBJ1-5 NA TRBV20-1 NA TGCAGTGCTAGAGTGGACACTAGCAATCAGCCCCAGCATTTT CSARVDTSNQPQHF